These T cell receptor beta chains were read from a single sample in a study of T cell responses to AZD1222 COVID-19 vaccine. Clones were read by immunoSEQ multiplex PCR, and TCRdb kept only the in-frame ones, dropping some. The data contain about 110,000 clones, approximately 90% of them seen just once; the ten biggest clones take up 15%. The sequences come from peripheral blood, collected 28 days after the second AZD1222 dose. The receptors originated from an adult who received the AZD1222 COVID-19 vaccine. The CDR3 runs from the conserved cysteine through the conserved F or W. The D gene is left open where the match is weak. Expanded clones get a size class; other rows say once, few or many, or leave the size out.

clone size | J gene | V gene | D gene | CDR3 protein | CDR3 DNA
- | TRBJ2-5 | TRBV28 | - | CASSRPPEWTQYF | TGTGCCAGCAGTAGGCCCCCGGAGTGGACCCAGTACTTC
- | TRBJ2-2 | TRBV7-8 | - | CASREGAFEDGELFF | TGTGCCAGCAGGGAGGGGGCGTTTGAGGACGGGGAGCTGTTTTTT
- | TRBJ1-1 | TRBV5-4 | TRBD1 | CASSLWTGENTEAFF | TGTGCCAGCAGCTTGTGGACAGGGGAGAACACTGAAGCTTTCTTT
- | TRBJ2-4 | TRBV19 | - | CASSIVWDGKNIQYF | TGTGCCAGTAGTATAGTGTGGGACGGAAAAAACATTCAGTACTTC
- | TRBJ2-1 | TRBV5-1 | - | CASSQRRGNEQFF | TGCGCCAGCAGCCAACGAAGGGGCAATGAGCAGTTCTTC
- | TRBJ1-1 | TRBV29-1 | TRBD1 | CSAGGTNTEAFF | TGCAGCGCAGGGGGGACGAACACTGAAGCTTTCTTT
- | TRBJ1-1 | TRBV9 | - | CASSVDGQNTEAFF | TGTGCCAGCAGCGTAGACGGACAGAACACTGAAGCTTTCTTT
- | TRBJ1-1 | TRBV6-5 | - | CASTKLGNTEAFF | TGTGCCAGCACCAAACTAGGGAACACTGAAGCTTTCTTT
- | TRBJ2-2 | TRBV19 | - | CASSIRAETGELFF | TGTGCCAGTAGTATTCGGGCCGAAACCGGGGAGCTGTTTTTT
- | TRBJ2-1 | TRBV3-1/TRBV3-2 | - | CASSHTYEQFF | TGTGCCAGCAGCCACACTTACGAGCAGTTCTTC
- | TRBJ1-4 | TRBV18 | - | CASSPQDSATNEKLFF | TGTGCCAGCTCACCACAGGACAGCGCAACTAATGAAAAACTGTTTTTT
- | TRBJ1-5 | TRBV28 | - | CASSLWRGFDQPQHF | TGTGCCAGCAGTTTATGGCGGGGGTTTGATCAGCCCCAGCATTTT
- | TRBJ2-7 | TRBV11-2 | TRBD1 | CASSLGGRGSYEQYF | TGTGCCAGCAGCTTAGGGGGCAGGGGGTCCTACGAGCAGTACTTC
- | TRBJ2-5 | TRBV11-2 | - | CASSLAGYQETQYF | TGTGCCAGCAGCTTAGCGGGGTACCAAGAGACCCAGTACTTC
- | TRBJ1-2 | TRBV7-9 | - | CASSPGTDYGYTF | TGTGCCAGCAGCCCCGGGACGGACTATGGCTACACCTTC
- | TRBJ2-7 | TRBV11-3 | - | CASSLEALTHEQYF | TGTGCCAGCAGCTTAGAGGCACTTACCCACGAGCAGTACTTC
- | TRBJ2-7 | TRBV4-1 | - | CASSQVGGTAVYYEQYF | TGCGCCAGCAGCCAAGTAGGAGGGACAGCCGTTTACTACGAGCAGTACTTC
once | TRBJ1-1 | TRBV27 | - | CASSPSLENTEAFF | TGTGCCAGCAGTCCCAGCTTGGAGAACACTGAAGCTTTCTTT
- | TRBJ1-1 | TRBV4-1 | - | CASSQPGRANTEAFF | TGCGCCAGCAGCCAACCGGGACGAGCGAACACTGAAGCTTTCTTT
- | TRBJ2-1 | TRBV4-1 | TRBD2 | CASSQDPQTSGGNNEQFF | TGCGCCAGCAGCCAAGATCCCCAGACTAGCGGGGGCAACAATGAGCAGTTCTTC
- | TRBJ1-2 | TRBV3-1/TRBV3-2 | - | CASSPDLTGDYGYTF | TGTGCCAGCAGCCCAGACTTGACAGGAGACTATGGCTACACCTTC
- | TRBJ2-7 | TRBV5-5 | - | CASSADYEQYF | TGTGCCAGCAGCGCGGACTACGAGCAGTACTTC
- | TRBJ2-3 | TRBV12-5 | - | CASDSGLSTDTQYF | TGTGCTAGTGATTCGGGCCTAAGCACAGATACGCAGTATTTT
- | TRBJ1-3 | TRBV7-8 | - | CASSLLTEGNTIYF | TGTGCCAGCAGCCTATTGACAGAAGGAAACACCATATATTTT
- | TRBJ2-2 | TRBV5-1 | - | CASSLAFGTGELFF | TGCGCCAGCAGCTTGGCCTTCGGGACCGGGGAGCTGTTTTTT
- | TRBJ1-1 | TRBV2 | - | CIYRKGTNTEAFF | TGTATCTACCGTAAGGGGACCAACACTGAAGCTTTCTTT
- | TRBJ2-3 | TRBV28 | TRBD1 | CASSSTGTGGSPIKQYF | TGTGCCAGCAGTTCAACCGGGACAGGGGGTTCTCCGATAAAGCAGTATTTT
- | TRBJ1-3 | TRBV3-1/TRBV3-2 | - | CASRPDGNTIYF | TGTGCCAGCAGACCAGACGGAAACACCATATATTTT
- | TRBJ2-6 | TRBV18 | - | CASSPQDSGANVLTF | TGTGCCAGCTCACCTCAGGATTCTGGGGCCAACGTCCTGACTTTC
- | TRBJ2-1 | TRBV3-1/TRBV3-2 | TRBD2 | CASSQDRLAGHLSYNEQFF | TGTGCCAGCAGCCAAGATCGGCTAGCGGGACACCTTTCCTACAATGAGCAGTTCTTC
- | TRBJ1-5 | TRBV15 | TRBD1 | CATSRKDRGRAPLSNQPQHF | TGTGCCACCAGCAGAAAAGACAGGGGAAGGGCTCCTCTTAGCAATCAGCCCCAGCATTTT
- | TRBJ1-2 | TRBV2 | TRBD1 | CASQTGGWGGYTF | TGTGCCAGTCAGACAGGGGGTTGGGGTGGCTACACCTTC
- | TRBJ2-3 | TRBV10-1 | TRBD2 | CASNVYSGLESGDTQYF | TGCGCCAGCAACGTTTACTCGGGACTAGAGAGCGGAGATACGCAGTATTTT
- | TRBJ1-1 | TRBV5-6 | TRBD1 | CASSHKFRQGQAEAFF | TGTGCCAGCAGCCATAAGTTCAGACAGGGCCAAGCTGAAGCTTTCTTT
- | TRBJ2-5 | TRBV7-2 | TRBD2 | CASSPAGTSRETQYF | TGTGCCAGCAGCCCCGCCGGGACTAGTAGAGAGACCCAGTACTTC
- | TRBJ1-4 | TRBV12-3/TRBV12-4 | - | CASSLSLGEVFF | TGTGCCAGCAGTTTGTCTTTGGGGGAGGTGTTTTTT
- | TRBJ2-3 | TRBV6-6 | - | CASSYRQGVSTDTQYF | TGTGCCAGCAGTTACCGGCAGGGCGTGAGCACAGATACGCAGTATTTT
- | TRBJ1-1 | TRBV27 | TRBD1 | CASSMSGTGVTEAFF | TGTGCCAGCAGTATGTCCGGGACAGGGGTCACTGAAGCTTTCTTT
once | TRBJ2-1 | TRBV6-5 | - | CASSLAEAGDEQFF | TGTGCCAGCAGCCTGGCGGAAGCCGGGGATGAGCAGTTCTTC
- | TRBJ2-1 | TRBV7-9 | - | CASSGRGHINEQFF | TGTGCCAGCAGCGGCCGGGGACACATCAATGAGCAGTTCTTC
- | TRBJ1-2 | TRBV29-1 | - | CSAPPLIKALYGYTF | TGCAGCGCTCCCCCTCTTATCAAGGCCCTCTATGGCTACACCTTC
- | TRBJ2-7 | TRBV5-1 | - | CASSLGGAGSYEQYF | TGCGCCAGCAGCTTGGGGGGGGCAGGGTCCTACGAGCAGTACTTC
- | TRBJ1-5 | TRBV4-1 | - | CASSRDIYNQPQHF | TGCGCCAGCAGCCGGGACATCTACAATCAGCCCCAGCATTTT
once | TRBJ1-3 | TRBV3-1/TRBV3-2 | - | CASSQRDTLNTIYF | TGTGCCAGCAGCCAGCGGGACACCTTAAACACCATATATTTT
- | TRBJ1-1 | TRBV19 | - | CASSIGMGGYTEAFF | TGTGCCAGTAGTATAGGGATGGGCGGTTACACTGAAGCTTTCTTT
- | TRBJ1-4 | TRBV5-4 | TRBD1 | CASSLQGGNEKLFF | TGTGCCAGCAGCTTGCAGGGGGGGAATGAAAAACTGTTTTTT
- | TRBJ2-5 | TRBV12-5 | TRBD2 | CASGFYAGGRETQYF | TGTGCTAGTGGTTTTTATGCGGGAGGGCGAGAGACCCAGTACTTC
- | TRBJ2-7 | TRBV10-3 | - | CAISGMEGDEQYF | TGTGCCATCAGTGGTATGGAGGGTGACGAGCAGTACTTC
- | TRBJ1-2 | TRBV28 | - | CASSSTVFRGYTF | TGTGCCAGCAGCTCGACCGTTTTTAGGGGCTACACCTTC
- | TRBJ1-2 | TRBV6-5 | - | CASTIRLGGNYGYTF | TGTGCCAGCACCATCCGCCTGGGGGGCAACTATGGCTACACCTTC
- | TRBJ1-3 | TRBV19 | - | CASRGRVLSGNTIYF | TGTGCCAGTAGGGGCAGGGTTCTCTCTGGAAACACCATATATTTT
- | TRBJ1-1 | TRBV5-1 | TRBD1 | CASSFRPLNRGTEAFF | TGCGCCAGCAGCTTCAGACCCCTCAACAGGGGCACTGAAGCTTTCTTT
- | TRBJ2-5 | TRBV30 | - | CAWGHGGETQYF | TGTGCCTGGGGGCATGGGGGTGAGACCCAGTACTTC
- | TRBJ2-6 | TRBV7-2 | - | CASSLWQSSGANVLTF | TGTGCCAGCAGCTTATGGCAGAGCTCTGGGGCCAACGTCCTGACTTTC
- | TRBJ2-5 | TRBV2 | - | CASGLTGETQYF | TGTGCCAGCGGTCTGACCGGGGAGACCCAGTACTTC